The 32 T cell receptor beta chains below were found in one sample sequenced in a study of blood T cell repertoires in COVID-19. Clones were read by immunoSEQ multiplex PCR, and TCRdb kept only the in-frame ones, dropping some. This sample has around 60,000 clones, with around 83% found just once. Input material: peripheral blood. These receptors came from a man aged 25 to 45 with COVID-19, enrolled during active disease.

This clone has just one count. This chain connects TRBV4-2 to TRBJ2-4, with 9 bases matching TRBD1. Germline V lookup: CDR1 LGHNA, CDR2 YNFKEQ. The V and J ends lost 2 bases and 7 bases, in that order; junction bases with no gene match: 15. This CDR3 region has 18 residues. The DNA of the CDR3 is TGTGCCAGCAGCCAAACAGGGGGCGCGGGGGTGCTACCTAACATTCAGTACTTC. Its protein product is CASSQTGGAGVLPNIQYF.

The chain links TRBV11-3 to TRBJ1-4, with TRBD1 as a possible D gene (6 bases). From germline, CDR1 is SGHNT and CDR2 YENEEA. Trimming took off 4 bases at V and 8 bases at J, with 17 bases between the two ends. The CDR3 spans 15 residues. The CDR3 nucleotides read TGTGCCAGCAGCTCAGGACAGTATCAGGCCGAAAAACTGTTTTTT. It yields the protein CASSSGQYQAEKLFF.

The chain recombines TRBV7-3 with TRBJ2-2; D possibly corresponds to TRBD2 (6 bases). Germline V gives CDR1 SGHTA, CDR2 FQGTGA. This CDR3 has 15 amino acids. With 5 bases removed from V and 7 bases from J, the gap between germline ends came to 17 bases. The CDR3 bases are TGTGCCAGCAGCCGCAGTCGGGGGATCGACGGGGAGCTGTTTTTT. Its protein product is CASSRSRGIDGELFF. The whole variable domain, filled in from reference TRBV7-3 and TRBJ2-2, reads GAGVSQTPSNKVTEKGKYVELRCDPISGHTALYWYRQSLGQGPEFLIYFQGTGAADDSGLPNDRFFAVRPEGSVSTLKIQRTERGDSAVYLCASSRSRGIDGELFFGEGSRLTVL.

The chain has TRBV28 and TRBJ2-1; 7 nucleotides match TRBD1. CDR1 and CDR2 (germline): MDHEN, SYDVKM. After removal of 1 base from V and 0 bases from J, the junction contained 3 bases not matched to a gene. The CDR3 loop spans 16 amino acids. The DNA of the CDR3 is TGTGCCAGCAGTTTATTCAGGGGGAGCTCCTACAATGAGCAGTTCTTC. Translated: CASSLFRGSSYNEQFF.

V is TRBV27 and J is TRBJ2-3; 12 bases line up with TRBD2. The CDR3 spans 16 residues. Trimming cost V 5 bases and J 3 bases; bases outside gene matches: 6. Germline values: CDR1 MNHEY, CDR2 SMNVEV (reference sequence). The CDR3 bases are TGTGCCAGCAGTCCCACTAGCGGGGGGTTGACAGATACGCAGTATTTT. This encodes CASSPTSGGLTDTQYF.

This rearrangement joins TRBV15 to TRBJ1-5, with D unresolved. Germline V gives CDR1 LNHNV, CDR2 YYDKDF (reference sequence). V was pared by 4 bases and J by 1 base, with 20 bases between. This CDR3 is built from 18 residues. CDR3 nucleotides: TGTGCCACCAGCACCTTCCCCGGAGGCTACGAGAGCAATCAGCCCCAGCATTTT. Residues: CATSTFPGGYESNQPQHF.

This clone occurred once. The chain carries TRBV7-2 and TRBJ1-6, with D unclear. CDR3 size: 15 residues. Germline V gives CDR1 SGHTA, CDR2 FQGNSA. Deletions cut 1 base from V and 5 bases from J, with 9 bases between. CDR3 DNA sequence: TGTGCCAGCAGCTTAGATGCGGGAAATAATTCACCCCTCCACTTT. Its protein is CASSLDAGNNSPLHF.

The rearrangement links TRBV11-1 to TRBJ2-5, with unresolved D. V was trimmed by 3 bases and J by 3 bases, leaving 11 bases between them. This CDR3 contains 14 residues. Germline values: CDR1 SGHAT, CDR2 FQDESV (reference sequence). For the CDR3, the DNA is TGTGCCAGCAGCTTCTCTCAGGAAAAAGAGACCCAGTACTTC. It yields the protein CASSFSQEKETQYF. The entire variable domain, with the rest obtained from reference TRBV11-1 and TRBJ2-5, is as follows: EAEVAQSPRYKITEKSQAVAFWCDPISGHATLYWYRQILGQGPELLVQFQDESVVDDSQLPKDRFSAERLKGVDSTLKIQPAELGDSAMYLCASSFSQEKETQYFGPGTRLLVL.

The rearrangement links TRBV11-2 to TRBJ1-2, with D unresolved. The ends were cut back, 11 bases at V and 4 bases at J, with 20 bases in the middle. The germline CDR1 and CDR2 sequences are SGHAT and FQNNGV. The CDR3 totals 14 residues. CDR3 sequence (DNA): TGTGCCGAAAAGGAGGGAGGTGCTCTCTATGGCTACACCTTC. Translated: CAEKEGGALYGYTF.

The rearrangement joins TRBV4-1 to TRBJ2-7; D remains ambiguous. The CDR3 covers 14 residues. CDR1 and CDR2 (germline): MGHRA, YSYEKL. Trimming removed 4 bases from V and 3 bases from J, with 13 bases in between. CDR3 coding DNA: TGCGCCAGCAGCCGCTCCGAGGCCAGCTACGAGCAGTACTTC. Encoded protein: CASSRSEASYEQYF.

This chain joins TRBV30 and TRBJ1-2, with 7 bases that match TRBD1. With 2 bases clipped from V and 3 bases from J, the junction kept 9 bases outside the gene matches. Germline CDR1 reads GTSNPN; CDR2 reads SVGIG (reference sequence). CDR3 length: 15 amino acids. CDR3 sequence: CAWSPEIDRDYGYTF. The CDR3 DNA reads TGTGCCTGGAGTCCGGAAATCGACAGGGACTATGGCTACACCTTC. Complete variable domain (other parts from reference TRBV30 and TRBJ1-2): SQTIHQWPATLVQPVGSPLSLECTVEGTSNPNLYWYRQAAGRGLQLLFYSVGIGQISSEVPQNLSASRPQDRQFILSSKKLLLSDSGFYLCAWSPEIDRDYGYTFGSGTRLTVV.

The rearrangement joins TRBV30 to TRBJ2-1; TRBD2 matches at 12 bases. Germline V gives CDR1 GTSNPN, CDR2 SVGIG (reference sequence). V trimming: 1 base; J trimming: 7 bases; junction bases outside the gene matches: 11. The CDR3 spans 17 residues. CDR3 amino acids: CAWSAPRTSGVPNEQFF. The CDR3 DNA is TGTGCCTGGAGTGCCCCCCGGACTAGCGGGGTGCCAAATGAGCAGTTCTTC. Supplemented by reference TRBV30 and TRBJ2-1, the full variable domain reads SQTIHQWPATLVQPVGSPLSLECTVEGTSNPNLYWYRQAAGRGLQLLFYSVGIGQISSEVPQNLSASRPQDRQFILSSKKLLLSDSGFYLCAWSAPRTSGVPNEQFFGPGTRLTVL.

This clone has a single count. The rearrangement joins TRBV4-1 to TRBJ1-1, with D unclear. V shed 0 bases and J shed 0 bases, with 8 bases lying between them. CDR1 and CDR2 (germline): MGHRA, YSYEKL. The length of the CDR3 is 15 residues. The CDR3 protein is CASSQELQVNTEAFF. The CDR3 coding sequence is TGCGCCAGCAGCCAAGAACTACAAGTGAACACTGAAGCTTTCTTT.

This clone has a single count. This rearrangement joins TRBV6-5 to TRBJ1-2; 7 nucleotides agree with TRBD1. The CDR3 is 14 residues long. Losses at the gene ends were 0 bases for V and 4 bases for J; bases not matched to a gene: 2. Germline V gene lookup returns CDR1 MNHEY and CDR2 SVGAGI. This CDR3 reads CASSYSRDSYGYTF. The CDR3 bases are TGTGCCAGCAGTTACTCCCGGGACAGCTATGGCTACACCTTC.

The V and J genes are TRBV29-1 and TRBJ2-7; possibly TRBD1 for D (6 bases). Deletions cut 1 base from V and 3 bases from J, with 13 bases between. CDR1 is SQVTM and CDR2 is ANQGSEA in the germline V gene. CDR3 length: 14 amino acids. The CDR3 reads CSVEGAGEIYEQYF. In DNA, the CDR3 is TGCAGCGTTGAAGGGGCAGGGGAAATCTACGAGCAGTACTTC.

The J gene is TRBJ1-3, the V gene TRBV7-2; the D is unclear. Trimming pared 1 base from V and 1 base from J, leaving 11 bases between. CDR3 size: 16 residues. Germline CDR1 SGHTA, CDR2 FQGNSA. DNA for the CDR3: TGTGCCAGCAGCTTAGAGTTCGGGGTATCTGGAAACACCATATATTTT. It specifies CASSLEFGVSGNTIYF. The full variable domain, with the rest looked up from reference TRBV7-2 and TRBJ1-3, is GAGVSQSPSNKVTEKGKDVELRCDPISGHTALYWYRQSLGQGLEFLIYFQGNSAPDKSGLPSDRFSAERTGGSVSTLTIQRTQQEDSAVYLCASSLEFGVSGNTIYFGEGSWLTVV.

The V and J genes are TRBV29-1 and TRBJ2-3, with D perhaps TRBD2 (7 bases). V shed 8 bases and J shed 4 bases, with 16 bases lying between them. Germline CDR1 and CDR2: SQVTM and ANQGSEA. The CDR3 totals 13 residues. The CDR3 nucleotides read TGCAGCCCTAAAGGGAGGGGGGCAGATACGCAGTATTTT. Its protein is CSPKGRGADTQYF.

The rearrangement joins TRBV5-1 to TRBJ1-4, with TRBD1 identical over 9 bases. This CDR3 has 14 amino acids. J was trimmed by 5 bases and V by 2 bases; bases with no gene match: 1. CDR1 is SGHRS, CDR2 YFSETQ, per germline. As DNA, the CDR3 is TGCGCCAGCAGCTTTGGACAGGGGAATGAAAAACTGTTTTTT. Translation gives CASSFGQGNEKLFF.

This sequence joins TRBV7-6 and TRBJ2-3; TRBD1 matches 7 bases. The trim removed 5 bases at V and 1 base at J, leaving 3 bases unmatched. The CDR3 is 14 residues long. CDR1 is SGHVS, CDR2 FNYEAQ, per germline. CDR3 in DNA: TGTGCCAGCAGCCGACAGGGAGGCACAGATACGCAGTATTTT. Protein sequence: CASSRQGGTDTQYF. Supplemented by reference TRBV7-6 and TRBJ2-3, the full variable domain reads GAGVSQSPRYKVTKRGQDVALRCDPISGHVSLYWYRQALGQGPEFLTYFNYEAQQDKSGLPNDRFSAERPEGSISTLTIQRTEQRDSAMYRCASSRQGGTDTQYFGPGTRLTVL.

The chain has TRBV11-3 and TRBJ2-1, with a possible D match to TRBD1 (5 bases). V lost 4 bases and J 9 bases, leaving 16 bases between the germline ends. Germline V gives CDR1 SGHNT, CDR2 YENEEA. The CDR3 loop spans 14 amino acids. The CDR3 DNA reads TGTGCCAGCAGCTCCTCAACAGGTTGGGGTGAGCAGTTCTTC. Translating gives CASSSSTGWGEQFF. The whole variable domain, filled in from reference TRBV11-3 and TRBJ2-1, reads EAGVVQSPRYKIIEKKQPVAFWCNPISGHNTLYWYLQNLGQGPELLIRYENEEAVDDSQLPKDRFSAERLKGVDSTLKIQPAELGDSAVYLCASSSSTGWGEQFFGPGTRLTVL.

J is TRBJ2-7 and V is TRBV11-3; 7 bases match TRBD1. CDR3 size: 16 residues. V trimming: 0 bases; J trimming: 0 bases; junction bases outside the gene matches: 5. The V gene's germline CDR1 is SGHNT and CDR2 YENEEA. CDR3 DNA sequence: TGTGCCAGCAGCTTAGAGGGTTGGACAGGCTCCTACGAGCAGTACTTC. Amino acid sequence: CASSLEGWTGSYEQYF. Looking up the rest from reference TRBV11-3 and TRBJ2-7 gives the full variable domain: EAGVVQSPRYKIIEKKQPVAFWCNPISGHNTLYWYLQNLGQGPELLIRYENEEAVDDSQLPKDRFSAERLKGVDSTLKIQPAELGDSAVYLCASSLEGWTGSYEQYFGPGTRLTVT.

This clone was counted only a few times. The V and J genes are TRBV10-1 and TRBJ2-3; D is perhaps TRBD2 (5 bases). The germline V gene encodes CDR1 WNHNN and CDR2 SYGVQD (reference sequence). Trimming removed 0 bases at V and 2 bases at J, with 12 bases between. The CDR3 has 16 residues. The CDR3 is CASSESSVSNTDTQYF. CDR3 in DNA: TGCGCCAGCAGTGAGTCTAGCGTCTCTAACACAGATACGCAGTATTTT.

This clone was observed a few times. V and J are TRBV6-5 and TRBJ2-5, with 7 positions matching TRBD1. CDR1 is MNHEY, CDR2 SVGAGI, per germline. This CDR3 region has 13 residues. The ends lost 10 bases at V and 5 bases at J; junction bases unmatched: 10. Here the CDR3 reads CATLQQGTETQYF. The CDR3 nucleotides are TGTGCCACCCTACAACAGGGGACGGAGACCCAGTACTTC.

This clone was seen just once. The chain joins TRBV6-5 to TRBJ2-7, with TRBD2 identical over 12 bases. The CDR3 sequence is 14 residues long. The V segment lost 5 bases and the J segment 3 bases; nucleotides outside the gene matches: 2. Germline V gives CDR1 MNHEY, CDR2 SVGAGI. For the CDR3, the DNA is TGTGCCAGCAGTCCGACTAGCGGGGGCTACGAGCAGTACTTC. Its protein product is CASSPTSGGYEQYF.

This clone has a single count. V is TRBV6-5 and J is TRBJ2-4; TRBD2 agrees at 12 bases. V gave up 7 bases and J gave up 12 bases; unmatched junction bases: 7. The CDR3 is made up of 13 amino acids. Germline CDR1 reads MNHEY; CDR2 reads SVGAGI. CDR3 sequence reads: CASTSGLAGSQYF. CDR3 nucleotide sequence: TGTGCCAGCACCTCCGGACTAGCGGGATCTCAGTACTTC.

J is TRBJ2-3 and V is TRBV27, with TRBD2 matching 8 bases. V shed 5 bases, J shed 2 bases, and the junction held 9 bases outside the gene matches. Germline V gives CDR1 MNHEY, CDR2 SMNVEV (reference sequence). The CDR3 is 16 residues long. CDR3 sequence: CASSPRGDFLTDTQYF. CDR3 nucleotides: TGTGCCAGCAGTCCGCGGGGGGACTTTCTCACAGATACGCAGTATTTT.

This rearrangement joins TRBV6-1 to TRBJ1-2, with a weak D call TRBD1 (6 bases). CDR1 is MNHNS, CDR2 SASEGT, per germline. The CDR3 has 14 amino acids. V lost 7 bases and J lost 1, with 13 bases in between. Written as DNA, the CDR3 is TGTGCCAGCATTAGGGACACTTTTAACTATGGCTACACCTTC. It encodes CASIRDTFNYGYTF.

In DNA form, the CDR3 reads TGTGCCAGCAGCTTACCCCGGACTGGAAGCTCCTACAATGAGCAGTTCTTC. The encoded protein is CASSLPRTGSSYNEQFF. The rearrangement links TRBV7-2 to TRBJ2-1; D perhaps matches TRBD2 (5 bases). The V gene lost 2 bases and the J gene lost 0 bases, with 14 bases spanning the gap. Germline V gene lookup returns CDR1 SGHTA and CDR2 FQGNSA. This CDR3 region has 17 residues.

The gene calls are TRBV4-2 and TRBJ2-3, with 10 bases that match TRBD2. CDR1 is LGHNA and CDR2 is YNFKEQ in the germline V gene. The CDR3 is 17 amino acids. V trimming: 3 bases; J trimming: 5 bases; junction bases outside the gene matches: 11. The CDR3 protein is CASSHARSGGAVDTQYF. CDR3 nucleotide sequence: TGTGCCAGCAGCCATGCACGGAGCGGGGGGGCCGTAGATACGCAGTATTTT.

The gene calls are TRBV7-9 and TRBJ2-5, with D maybe TRBD1 (6 bases). CDR3 size: 14 residues. V shed 1 base and J shed 2 bases, with 8 bases lying between them. Germline V lookup: CDR1 SEHNR, CDR2 FQNEAQ (reference sequence). CDR3 DNA: TGTGCCAGCAGCTTAGGACAGGCTCAAGAGACCCAGTACTTC. Translating gives CASSLGQAQETQYF.

The J gene is TRBJ1-4, the V gene TRBV4-2, with TRBD1 matching 8 bases. CDR1 is LGHNA, CDR2 YNFKEQ, per germline. This CDR3 is 16 amino acids long. V dropped 0 bases and J dropped 2; count of bases not matched to a gene: 2. CDR3 sequence reads: CASSQDYRGTNEKLFF. The CDR3 DNA reads as TGTGCCAGCAGCCAAGATTACAGGGGGACTAATGAAAAACTGTTTTTT.

This clone has a count of ten or more. The V call is TRBV4-2, the J call TRBJ2-3, with 11 bases fitting TRBD2. Germline V CDR1 and CDR2: LGHNA, YNFKEQ. The CDR3 sequence is 15 residues long. The V segment lost 1 base and the J segment 4 bases; nucleotides outside the gene matches: 1. The CDR3 reads CASSQGLAGPDTQYF. CDR3 DNA sequence: TGTGCCAGCAGCCAAGGACTAGCGGGACCAGATACGCAGTATTTT.